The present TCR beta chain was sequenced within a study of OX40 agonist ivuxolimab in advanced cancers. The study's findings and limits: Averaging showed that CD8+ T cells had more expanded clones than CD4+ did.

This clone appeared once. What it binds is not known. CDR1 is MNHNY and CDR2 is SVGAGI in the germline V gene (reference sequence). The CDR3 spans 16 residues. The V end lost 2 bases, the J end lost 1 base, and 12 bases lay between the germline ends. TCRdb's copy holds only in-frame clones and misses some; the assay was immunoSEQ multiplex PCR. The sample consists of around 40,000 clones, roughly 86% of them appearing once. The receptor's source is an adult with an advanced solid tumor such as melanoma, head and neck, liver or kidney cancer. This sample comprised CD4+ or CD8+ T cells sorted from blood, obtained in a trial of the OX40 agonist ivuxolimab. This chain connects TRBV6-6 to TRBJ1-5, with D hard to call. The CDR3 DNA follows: TGTGCCAGCAGTTACGGCGGAGTAGGGAGCAATCAGCCCCAGCATTTT. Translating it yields CASSYGGVGSNQPQHF.